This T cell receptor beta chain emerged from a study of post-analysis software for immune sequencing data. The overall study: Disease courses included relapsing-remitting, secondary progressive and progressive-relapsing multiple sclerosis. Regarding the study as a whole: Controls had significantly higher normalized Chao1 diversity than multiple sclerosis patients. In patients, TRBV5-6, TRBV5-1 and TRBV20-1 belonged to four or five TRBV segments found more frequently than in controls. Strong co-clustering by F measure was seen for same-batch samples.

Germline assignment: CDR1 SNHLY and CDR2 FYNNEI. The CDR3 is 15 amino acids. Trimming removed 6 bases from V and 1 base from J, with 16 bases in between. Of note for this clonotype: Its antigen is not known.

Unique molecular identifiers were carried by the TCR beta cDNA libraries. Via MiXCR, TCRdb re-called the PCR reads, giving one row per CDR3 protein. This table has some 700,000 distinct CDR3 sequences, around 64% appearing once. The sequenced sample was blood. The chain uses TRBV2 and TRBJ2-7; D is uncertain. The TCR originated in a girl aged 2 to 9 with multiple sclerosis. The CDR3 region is CASRDRPDESYEQYF. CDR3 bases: TGTGCCAGCAGGGACCGACCAGACGAATCCTACGAGCAGTACTTC.